These T cell receptor beta chains were read from a single sample in a study of blood T cell repertoires in COVID-19. Using immunoSEQ multiplex PCR, the repertoire was profiled, and TCRdb retains in-frame clones only, with some absent. The table lists 160,000 or so clones, 70% to 80% of them singletons. The sample consisted of peripheral blood. Source of these receptors: a woman aged 55-70 years with COVID-19, enrolled during active disease. The CDR3 runs from the conserved cysteine through the conserved F or W. The D gene is left open where the match is weak. The size of a clone is reported for some rows only, either as once, few or many, or as a class for expanded clones.

>TRBV5-1|once|TRBJ1-1|TRBD1
TGCGCCAGCAGCCTCATCCGAGGACAGGGGGCTGAAGCTTTCTTT
CASSLIRGQGAEAFF
>TRBV14|-|TRBJ2-5|TRBD1
TGTGCCAGCAGCCCCAGGTTTCAGGGGGCGCGGGAGACCCAGTACTTC
CASSPRFQGARETQYF
>TRBV21-1|-|TRBJ1-1|-
TGTGCCAGCAGCAAAAAAATCTTAGACAGGAACACTGAAGCTTTCTTT
CASSKKILDRNTEAFF
>TRBV9|-|TRBJ2-7|TRBD1
TGTGCCAGCAGCGAGAGGGGCGGACAGGGCTACGAGCAGTACTTC
CASSERGGQGYEQYF
>TRBV6-5|-|TRBJ2-4|-
TGTGCCAGCAGCCCCGGTGGCAGGGTTGACATTCAGTACTTC
CASSPGGRVDIQYF
>TRBV6-1|few|TRBJ2-2|TRBD1
TGTGCCAGCAGTGGACAGGGGCTCTCGAACACCGGGGAGCTGTTTTTT
CASSGQGLSNTGELFF
>TRBV5-5|few|TRBJ1-1|-
TGTGCCAGCAGCTGGGCAATGAACACTGAAGCTTTCTTT
CASSWAMNTEAFF
>TRBV9|-|TRBJ2-1|TRBD2
TGTGCCAGCAGCGTAGAAGCGGGGAAAATCAATGAGCAGTTCTTC
CASSVEAGKINEQFF
>TRBV7-8|few|TRBJ1-2|TRBD1
TGTGCCAGCAGCCTGGACAGGCTAGATGGCTACACCTTC
CASSLDRLDGYTF
>TRBV28|once|TRBJ1-1|-
TGTGCCAGCAGTTCCTGGGGGGACTCGAACACTGAAGCTTTCTTT
CASSSWGDSNTEAFF
>TRBV23-1|-|TRBJ2-1|-
TGCGCCAGCAGTCAACCGAAGCCATACAATGAGCAGTTCTTC
CASSQPKPYNEQFF
>TRBV18|-|TRBJ2-1|-
TGTGCCAGCTCACTTTGGGGGCAGAGCGATGAGCAGTTCTTC
CASSLWGQSDEQFF
>TRBV13|-|TRBJ2-5|-
TGTGCCAGCAGCCCACGAGGTCGGGGTGAAGAGACCCAGTACTTC
CASSPRGRGEETQYF